One and the same sample provided the 4 T cell receptor beta chains below, sequenced in a study of STAT5B mutations in CD4+ large granular lymphocyte leukemia. The data were produced by immunoSEQ multiplex PCR, yet TCRdb's version contains in-frame clones alone and is incomplete. Among tens of thousands of clones listed, roughly 70% were seen once. Sequences were obtained from CD4+ T cells from blood buffy coats. Receptors were obtained from a human donor in good health.

In DNA form, the CDR3 reads TGTGCCAGCTCACCTGTTAGGGCTTCTGGAAACACCATATATTTT. This translates into CASSPVRASGNTIYF. The chain couples TRBV18 to TRBJ1-3; D is uncertain. This CDR3 comprises 15 residues. Germline CDR1 is KGHSH and CDR2 is LQKENI. V gave up 3 bases and J gave up 1 base, with 10 bases separating them.

V and J are TRBV9 and TRBJ2-3; 14 bases line up with TRBD2. The CDR3 loop spans 16 amino acids. Germline trimming cut 3 bases from V and 9 bases from J; bases unmatched to any gene: 9. CDR1 and CDR2 from the germline V gene are SGDLS and YYNGEE. CDR3 residues: CASSAGTSGGVDTQYF. DNA for the CDR3: TGTGCCAGCAGCGCCGGGACTAGCGGGGGAGTAGACACGCAGTATTTT.

This rearrangement joins TRBV7-9 to TRBJ2-3, with D uncertain. The CDR3 runs 12 residues. Germline loops: CDR1 SEHNR, CDR2 FQNEAQ (reference sequence). The V end was cut by 6 bases, the J end by 3 bases, with 7 bases between. The CDR3 sequence: CASRRETDTQYF. As DNA, the CDR3 is TGTGCCAGCAGGAGAGAGACAGATACGCAGTATTTT.

The chain recombines TRBV4-1 with TRBJ1-6; TRBD1 might be the D (5 bases). The germline V and J ends were trimmed by 0 bases and 11 bases, with 8 bases remaining between them. In germline, CDR1 is MGHRA, CDR2 YSYEKL. There are 13 residues in the CDR3. This CDR3 is CASSQDRVTPLHF. For the CDR3, the DNA is TGCGCCAGCAGCCAAGACAGGGTGACACCCCTCCACTTT.